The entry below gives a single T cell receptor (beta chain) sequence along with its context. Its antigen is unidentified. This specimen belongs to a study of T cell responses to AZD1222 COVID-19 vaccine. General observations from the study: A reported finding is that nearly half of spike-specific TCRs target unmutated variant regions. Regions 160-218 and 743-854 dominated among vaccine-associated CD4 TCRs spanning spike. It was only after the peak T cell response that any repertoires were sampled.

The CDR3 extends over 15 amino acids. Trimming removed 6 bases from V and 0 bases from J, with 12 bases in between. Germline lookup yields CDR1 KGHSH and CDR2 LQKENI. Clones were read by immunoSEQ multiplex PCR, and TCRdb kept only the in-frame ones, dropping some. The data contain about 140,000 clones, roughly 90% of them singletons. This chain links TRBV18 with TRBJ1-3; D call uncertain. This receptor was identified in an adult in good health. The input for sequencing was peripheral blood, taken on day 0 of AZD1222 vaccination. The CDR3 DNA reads TGTGCCAGCTCTTTAGAGGGCTACTCTGGAAACACCATATATTTT. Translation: CASSLEGYSGNTIYF.